The source of this TCR beta chain is a study of T cells in Graves' hyperthyroidism and ophthalmopathy. TCR beta CDR3 sequences were amplified from RNA transcripts. The HTBI primer set was used in a first-round RT-PCR of the TCR CDR3. Via MiXCR, TCRdb re-called the multiplex PCR reads, giving one row per CDR3 protein. The sample records 470,000 or so distinct CDR3 sequences, 20% to 25% being singletons. Reasons for excluding patients were uncontrolled infection, other autoimmune disease, pregnancy or lactation. For this clonotype: Its antigen is undetermined.

Study results and limitations: Before onset, by a median of around six months, the model predicted ophthalmopathy. A model of 13 V-J pairs discriminated ophthalmopathy from stable hyperthyroidism. The majority of expanded thyroid clonotypes above 0.001 also appeared in blood.

CDR1 and CDR2 from the germline V gene are LNHDA and SQIVND (reference sequence). The CDR3 loop spans 15 amino acids. The ends were cut back, 5 bases at V and 0 bases at J, with 11 bases in the middle. The chain recombines TRBV19 with TRBJ1-5; D is ambiguous. This receptor was identified in a man younger than 35 with Graves' hyperthyroidism. Sequencing was carried out using blood. The CDR3 spells CASSGREFSNQPQHF. The DNA of the CDR3 is TGTGCCAGTAGTGGACGGGAATTTAGCAATCAGCCCCAGCATTTT.